This TCR beta chain originates from a study of CD8+ T cells in alopecia areata. As for the study in general: Administration of oral tofacitinib to treated patients was at 5 to 10 mg twice daily.

In the case of this clone: What it recognizes is unknown.

Extracted RNA was reverse transcribed, and the resulting cDNA served as sequencing template. Libraries were prepared by immunoSEQ multiplex PCR; TCRdb keeps only in-frame clonotypes and omits some of them. The table records around 190,000 clones, 45% to 65% of them present only once. Sample treatment: oral pan-JAK inhibitor, 5-10 mg twice daily. The authors sorted CD4+ and CD8+ T cells from PBMCs. V was cut by 5 bases and J by 3 bases, with 23 bases left in between. Germline assignment: CDR1 SGHAT and CDR2 FQNNGV. CDR3 length: 17 residues. Study-wide points: TCR sharing was clearer in mice than between patients, perhaps partly owing to patient HLA diversity.

Sequencing was performed on CD4+ T cells sorted from blood, taken at week 4, from a patient treated with tofacitinib. The chain is built from TRBV11-2 and TRBJ2-7, with D tentatively TRBD1 (6 bases). The origin of this receptor is a human donor with alopecia areata. The CDR3 DNA sequence: TGTGCCAGCAGCGCATCCGGGACACCGGGATTCATCTACGAGCAGTACTTC. It is translated as CASSASGTPGFIYEQYF.